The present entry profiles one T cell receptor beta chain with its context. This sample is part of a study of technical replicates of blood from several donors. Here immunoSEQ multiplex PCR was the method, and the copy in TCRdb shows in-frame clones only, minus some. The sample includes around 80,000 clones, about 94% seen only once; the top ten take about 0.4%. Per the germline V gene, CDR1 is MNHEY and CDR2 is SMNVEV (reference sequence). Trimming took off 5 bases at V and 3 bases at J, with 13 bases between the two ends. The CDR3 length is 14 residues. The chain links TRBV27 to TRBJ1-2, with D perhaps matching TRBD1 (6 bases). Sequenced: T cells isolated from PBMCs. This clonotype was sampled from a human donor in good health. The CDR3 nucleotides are TGTGCCAGCAGTCCTCGGACAGAACACTATGGCTACACCTTC. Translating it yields CASSPRTEHYGYTF.